This T cell receptor (beta chain) is drawn from a study of blood T cell repertoires in COVID-19. As for the study in general: Some COVID-19 samples were acute and others convalescent; all came from the United States, Italy and Spain.

The germline gives CDR1 SGDLS, CDR2 YYNGEE. The CDR3 is made up of 15 amino acids. The V gene end was trimmed by 2 bases and the J gene end by 3 bases; junction bases not matched to a gene: 6. Using immunoSEQ multiplex PCR, the repertoire was profiled, and TCRdb retains in-frame clones only, with some absent. In the table there are about 150,000 clones, roughly 90% of which are singletons. Sequencing was done on a sample of PBMCs or T cells enriched from blood (not recorded which). This TCR was sampled from a woman in her 40s who had been exposed to COVID-19. V is TRBV9 and J is TRBJ1-1; 8 positions agree with TRBD1. CDR3 amino acids: CASSVTGGYDTEAFF. CDR3 nucleotide sequence: TGTGCCAGCAGCGTTACAGGGGGTTATGACACTGAAGCTTTCTTT. Full variable domain (rest looked up from reference TRBV9 and TRBJ1-1): DSGVTQTPKHLITATGQRVTLRCSPRSGDLSVYWYQQSLDQGLQFLIQYYNGEERAKGNILERFSAQQFPDLHSELNLSSLELGDSALYFCASSVTGGYDTEAFFGQGTRLTVV.